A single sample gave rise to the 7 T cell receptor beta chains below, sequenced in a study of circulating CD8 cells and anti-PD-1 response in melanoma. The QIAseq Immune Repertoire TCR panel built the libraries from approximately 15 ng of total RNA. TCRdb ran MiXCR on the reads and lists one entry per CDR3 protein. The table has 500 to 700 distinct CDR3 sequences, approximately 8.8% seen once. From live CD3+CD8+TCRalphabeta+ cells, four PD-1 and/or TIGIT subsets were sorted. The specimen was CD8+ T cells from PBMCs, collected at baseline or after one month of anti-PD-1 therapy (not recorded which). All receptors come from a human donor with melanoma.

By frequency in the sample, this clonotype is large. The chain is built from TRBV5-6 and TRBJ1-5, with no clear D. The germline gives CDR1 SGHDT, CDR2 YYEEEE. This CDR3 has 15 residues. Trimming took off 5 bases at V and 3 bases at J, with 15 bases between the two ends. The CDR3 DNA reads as TGTGCCAGCAGTTTTCGTGGGCCCATCAATCAGCCCCAGCATTTT. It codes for CASSFRGPINQPQHF.

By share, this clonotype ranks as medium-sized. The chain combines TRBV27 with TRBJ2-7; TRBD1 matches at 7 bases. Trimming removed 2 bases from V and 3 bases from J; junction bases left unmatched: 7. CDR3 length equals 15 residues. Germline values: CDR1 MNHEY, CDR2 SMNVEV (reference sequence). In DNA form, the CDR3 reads TGTGCCAGCAGTTTAAGGCAGGGGGTGGACTACGAGCAGTACTTC. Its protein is CASSLRQGVDYEQYF.

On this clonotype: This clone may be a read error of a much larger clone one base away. CDR3 nucleotides: TGCAGTGCCCCGGTGGAGTTTACGGATACGCGGTATTTT. It yields the protein CSAPVEFTDTRYF. V and J are TRBV20-1 and TRBJ2-3; D gene uncertain. Germline loops: CDR1 DFQATT, CDR2 SNEGSKA (reference sequence). The CDR3 contains 13 residues.

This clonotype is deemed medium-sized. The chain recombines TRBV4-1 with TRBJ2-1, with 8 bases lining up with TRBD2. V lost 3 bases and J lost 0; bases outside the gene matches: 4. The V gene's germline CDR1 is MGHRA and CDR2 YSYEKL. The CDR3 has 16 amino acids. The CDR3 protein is CASSQVAGTSYNEQFF. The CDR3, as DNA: TGCGCCAGCAGCCAGGTAGCGGGAACCTCCTACAATGAGCAGTTCTTC.

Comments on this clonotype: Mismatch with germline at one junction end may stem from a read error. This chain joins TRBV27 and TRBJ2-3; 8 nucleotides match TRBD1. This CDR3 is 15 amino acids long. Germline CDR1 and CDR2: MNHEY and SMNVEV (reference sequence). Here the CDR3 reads CASSYTDRDTDTQYF. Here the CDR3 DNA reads TGTGCCAGCAGCTATACGGACAGGGACACAGATACGCAGTACTTT.

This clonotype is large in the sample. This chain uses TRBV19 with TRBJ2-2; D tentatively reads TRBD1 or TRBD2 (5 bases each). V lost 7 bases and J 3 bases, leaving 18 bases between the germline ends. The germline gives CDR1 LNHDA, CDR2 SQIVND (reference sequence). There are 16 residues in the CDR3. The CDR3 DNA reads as TGTGCCAGTACTAAGAGCCGGGACGCGGACACCGGGGAGCTGTTTTTT. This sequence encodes CASTKSRDADTGELFF. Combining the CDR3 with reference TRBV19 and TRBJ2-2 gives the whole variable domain DGGITQSPKYLFRKEGQNVTLSCEQNLNHDAMYWYRQDPGQGLRLIYYSQIVNDFQKGDIAEGYSVSREKKESFPLTVTSAQKNPTAFYLCASTKSRDADTGELFFGEGSRLTVL.

The CDR3 sequence: CASSELGREQNYGYTF. The CDR3 nucleotides read TGTGCCAGCAGTGAATTAGGTCGGGAACAGAACTATGGCTACACCTTC. V usage is TRBV25-1 and J usage is TRBJ1-2; the D is unclear. Germline V lookup: CDR1 MGHDK, CDR2 SYGVNS. CDR3 length: 16 amino acids. V was clipped by 1 base and J by 2 bases, with 14 bases between them.